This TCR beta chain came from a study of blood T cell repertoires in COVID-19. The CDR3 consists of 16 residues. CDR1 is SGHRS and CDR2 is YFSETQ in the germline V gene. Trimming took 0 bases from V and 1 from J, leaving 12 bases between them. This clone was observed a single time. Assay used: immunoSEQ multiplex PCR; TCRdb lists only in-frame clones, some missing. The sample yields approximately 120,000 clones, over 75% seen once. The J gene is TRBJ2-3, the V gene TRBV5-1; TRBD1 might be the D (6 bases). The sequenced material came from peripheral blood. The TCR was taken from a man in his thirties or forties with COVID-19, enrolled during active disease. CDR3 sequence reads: CASSLGGGTGTDTQYF. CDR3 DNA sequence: TGCGCCAGCAGCTTGGGTGGGGGCACTGGCACAGATACGCAGTATTTT.